This TCR beta chain was profiled in a study of cytomegalovirus exposure and HLA in healthy donors. Broader study findings: In vitro assays verified that a few CMV-associated chains recognized CMV antigens specifically. Certain indistinguishable V segments, among them TRBV6-2 and TRBV6-3, were excluded.

60 Vbeta and 13 Jbeta primers were used in PCR. Libraries were prepared by immunoSEQ multiplex PCR; TCRdb keeps only in-frame clonotypes and omits some of them. The sample has approximately 60,000 clones; 65% to 90% are singletons. The V gene's germline CDR1 is SGHNT and CDR2 YYREEE (reference sequence). The CDR3 consists of 12 residues. The V end lost 4 bases, the J end lost 8 bases, and 12 bases lay between the germline ends. To note about this clone: As yet, its antigen is unknown.

The chain joins TRBV5-4 to TRBJ1-1; D perhaps matches TRBD1 (6 bases). This clonotype originated in a man younger than 45 in good health and CMV-seronegative. The sample was PBMCs. For the CDR3, the DNA is TGTGCCAGCAGCCCGGGGGGGCGCGAAGCTTTCTTT. This codes for CASSPGGREAFF.